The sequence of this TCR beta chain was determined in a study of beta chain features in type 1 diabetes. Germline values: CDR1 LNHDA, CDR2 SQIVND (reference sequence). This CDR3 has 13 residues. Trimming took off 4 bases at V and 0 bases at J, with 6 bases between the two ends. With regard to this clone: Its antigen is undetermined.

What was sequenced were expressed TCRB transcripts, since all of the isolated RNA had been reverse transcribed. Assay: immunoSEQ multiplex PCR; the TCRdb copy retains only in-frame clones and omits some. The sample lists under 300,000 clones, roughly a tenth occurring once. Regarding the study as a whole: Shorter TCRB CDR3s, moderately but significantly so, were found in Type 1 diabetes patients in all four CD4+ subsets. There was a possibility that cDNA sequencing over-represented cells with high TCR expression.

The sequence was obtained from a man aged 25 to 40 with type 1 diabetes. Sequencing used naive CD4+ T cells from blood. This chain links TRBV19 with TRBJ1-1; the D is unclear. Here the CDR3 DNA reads TGTGCCAGTAGTACACAATTGAACACTGAAGCTTTCTTT. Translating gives CASSTQLNTEAFF.